This T cell receptor (beta chain) came from a study of blood T cell repertoires in COVID-19. The overall study: Acute and convalescent COVID-19 samples came from the United States, Italy and Spain. PBMCs, B-cell-depleted T cells, or T cells were the source of the cDNA or gDNA that made up the material.

CDR3 length: 12 residues. V lost 5 bases to trimming and J lost 5 bases, with 9 bases between them. Germline CDR1 is MDHEN and CDR2 is SYDVKM. Seattle cases were enrolled at active infection and followed longitudinally. Original analysis: Reference gene primer amplification gave nucleated cell count estimates. Method: immunoSEQ multiplex PCR; TCRdb's copy keeps in-frame clones and lacks some. D and trimming come from the DNA, and the V and J calls and clone size come from that table. The table records tens of thousands of clones, about 87% of them present only once. The chain carries TRBV28 and TRBJ2-5; TRBD2 might be the D (5 bases). The TCR comes from a woman between 55 and 75 years old with COVID-19, enrolled during active disease. Sequenced material: peripheral blood. The CDR3, as DNA: TGTGCCAGCAGTCGAGGGTTGGAGACCCAGTACTTC. This translates into CASSRGLETQYF.